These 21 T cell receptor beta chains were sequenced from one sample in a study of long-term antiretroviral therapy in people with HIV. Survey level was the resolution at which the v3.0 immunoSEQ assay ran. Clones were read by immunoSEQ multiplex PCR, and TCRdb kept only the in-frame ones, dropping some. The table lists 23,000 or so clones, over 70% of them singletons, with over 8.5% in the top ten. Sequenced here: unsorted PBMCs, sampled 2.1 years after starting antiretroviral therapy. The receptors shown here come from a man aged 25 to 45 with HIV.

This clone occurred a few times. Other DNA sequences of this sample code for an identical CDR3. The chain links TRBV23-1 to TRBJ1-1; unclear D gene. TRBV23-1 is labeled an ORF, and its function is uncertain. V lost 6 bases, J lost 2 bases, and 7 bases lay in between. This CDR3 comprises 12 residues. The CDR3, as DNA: TGCGCCAGCAGCAGAGGTAACACTGAAGCTTTCTTT. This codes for CASSRGNTEAFF.

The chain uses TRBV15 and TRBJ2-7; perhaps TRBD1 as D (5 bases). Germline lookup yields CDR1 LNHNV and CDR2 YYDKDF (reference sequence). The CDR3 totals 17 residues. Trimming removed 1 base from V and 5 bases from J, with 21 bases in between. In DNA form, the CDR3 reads TGTGCCACCAGCAGAGGTGGGGCGACCCAAGGGGTCCACGAGCAGTACTTC. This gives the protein CATSRGGATQGVHEQYF.

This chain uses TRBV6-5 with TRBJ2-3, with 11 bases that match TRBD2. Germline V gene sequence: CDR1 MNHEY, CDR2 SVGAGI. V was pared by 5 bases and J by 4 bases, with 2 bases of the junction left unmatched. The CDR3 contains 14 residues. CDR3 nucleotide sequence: TGTGCCAGCAGTCAGGGACTAGCGGCAGATACGCAGTATTTT. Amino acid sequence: CASSQGLAADTQYF.

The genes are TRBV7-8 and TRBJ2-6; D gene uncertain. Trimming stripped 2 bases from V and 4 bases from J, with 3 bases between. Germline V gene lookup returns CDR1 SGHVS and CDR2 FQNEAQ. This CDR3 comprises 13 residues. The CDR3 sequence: CASSLTGANVLTF. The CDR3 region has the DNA TGTGCCAGCAGCTTAACCGGGGCCAACGTCCTGACTTTC.

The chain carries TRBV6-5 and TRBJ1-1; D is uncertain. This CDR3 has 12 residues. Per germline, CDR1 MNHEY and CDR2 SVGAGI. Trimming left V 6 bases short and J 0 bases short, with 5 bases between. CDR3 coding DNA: TGTGCCAGCAGACAGTTGAACACTGAAGCTTTCTTT. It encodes CASRQLNTEAFF.

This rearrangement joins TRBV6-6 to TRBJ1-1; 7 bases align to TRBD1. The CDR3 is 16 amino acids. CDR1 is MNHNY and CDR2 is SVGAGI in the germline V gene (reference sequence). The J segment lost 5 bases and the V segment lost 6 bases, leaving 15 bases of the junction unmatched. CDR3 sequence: CASSLYRQGKGTEAFF. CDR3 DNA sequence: TGTGCCAGCAGCCTATATCGACAGGGAAAGGGGACTGAAGCTTTCTTT.

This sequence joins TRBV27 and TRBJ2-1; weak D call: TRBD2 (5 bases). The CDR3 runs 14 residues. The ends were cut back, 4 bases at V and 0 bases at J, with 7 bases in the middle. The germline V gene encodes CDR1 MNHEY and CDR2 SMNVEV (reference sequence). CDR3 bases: TGTGCCAGCAGTTACGGAGGCTCCTACAATGAGCAGTTCTTC. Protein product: CASSYGGSYNEQFF.

This chain's CDR3 is CASSLKYEQYF. CDR3 DNA sequence: TGTGCCAGCAGTCTTAAGTACGAGCAGTACTTC. The V gene is TRBV2, the J gene TRBJ2-7; no definite D call. Germline V gene data show CDR1 as SNHLY and CDR2 as FYNNEI. This CDR3 contains 11 residues. V was clipped by 5 bases and J by 4 bases, with 6 bases between them.

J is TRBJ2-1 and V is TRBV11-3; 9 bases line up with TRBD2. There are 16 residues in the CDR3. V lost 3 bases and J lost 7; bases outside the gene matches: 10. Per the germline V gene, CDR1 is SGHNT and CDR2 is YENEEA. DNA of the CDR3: TGTGCCAGCAGCTTGAGTCCGCGGGAGGGCCAAAATGAGCAGTTCTTC. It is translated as CASSLSPREGQNEQFF.

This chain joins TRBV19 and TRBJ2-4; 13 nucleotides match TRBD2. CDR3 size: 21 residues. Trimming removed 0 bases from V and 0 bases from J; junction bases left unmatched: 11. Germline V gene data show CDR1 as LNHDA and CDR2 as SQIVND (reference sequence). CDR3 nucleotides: TGTGCCAGTAGTATAGACCCGGGGGGACTAGCGGGGCCAAAAGCCAAAAACATTCAGTACTTC. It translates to CASSIDPGGLAGPKAKNIQYF.

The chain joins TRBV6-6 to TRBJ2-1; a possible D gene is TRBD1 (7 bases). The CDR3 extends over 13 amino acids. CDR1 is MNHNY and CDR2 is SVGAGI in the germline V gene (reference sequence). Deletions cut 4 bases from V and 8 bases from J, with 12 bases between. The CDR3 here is CASSSQGGYEQFF. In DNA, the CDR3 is TGTGCCAGCAGTTCCCAGGGGGGCTATGAGCAGTTCTTC.

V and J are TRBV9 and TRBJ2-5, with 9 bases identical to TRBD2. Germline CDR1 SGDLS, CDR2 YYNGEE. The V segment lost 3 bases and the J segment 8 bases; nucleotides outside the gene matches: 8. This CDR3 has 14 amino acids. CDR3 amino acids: CASSEASGIGTQYF. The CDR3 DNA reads TGTGCCAGCAGCGAAGCTAGCGGGATTGGTACCCAGTACTTC. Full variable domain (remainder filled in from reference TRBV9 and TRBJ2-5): DSGVTQTPKHLITATGQRVTLRCSPRSGDLSVYWYQQSLDQGLQFLIQYYNGEERAKGNILERFSAQQFPDLHSELNLSSLELGDSALYFCASSEASGIGTQYFGPGTRLLVL.

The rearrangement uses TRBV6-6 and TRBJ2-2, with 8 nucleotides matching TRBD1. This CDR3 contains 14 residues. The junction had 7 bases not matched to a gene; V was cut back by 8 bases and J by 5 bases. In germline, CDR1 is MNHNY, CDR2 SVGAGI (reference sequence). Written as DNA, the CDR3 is TGTGCCAGCGGACAGGGAACGGGAACCGGGGAGCTGTTTTTT. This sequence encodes CASGQGTGTGELFF.

This CDR3 reads CASSSPPTGSTEAFF. DNA for the CDR3: TGTGCCAGCAGCTCACCCCCGACAGGGAGCACTGAAGCTTTCTTT. The chain links TRBV7-2 to TRBJ1-1; 7 bases map to TRBD1. CDR3 length: 15 residues. V shed 4 bases, J shed 4 bases, and the junction held 9 bases outside the gene matches. CDR1 is SGHTA, CDR2 FQGNSA, per germline.

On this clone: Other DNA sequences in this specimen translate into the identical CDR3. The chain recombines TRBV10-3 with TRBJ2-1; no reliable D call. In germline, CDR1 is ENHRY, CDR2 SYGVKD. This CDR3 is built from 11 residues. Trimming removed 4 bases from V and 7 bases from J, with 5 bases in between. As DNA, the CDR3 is TGTGCCATCAGTGCTGGGAATGAGCAGTTCTTC. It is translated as CAISAGNEQFF.

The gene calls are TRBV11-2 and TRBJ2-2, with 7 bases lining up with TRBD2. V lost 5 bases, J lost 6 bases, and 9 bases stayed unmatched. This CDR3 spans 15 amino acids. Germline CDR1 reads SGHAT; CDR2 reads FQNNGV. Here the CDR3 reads CASSQLAGPAGELFF. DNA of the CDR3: TGTGCCAGCAGCCAATTAGCGGGTCCGGCCGGGGAGCTGTTTTTT.

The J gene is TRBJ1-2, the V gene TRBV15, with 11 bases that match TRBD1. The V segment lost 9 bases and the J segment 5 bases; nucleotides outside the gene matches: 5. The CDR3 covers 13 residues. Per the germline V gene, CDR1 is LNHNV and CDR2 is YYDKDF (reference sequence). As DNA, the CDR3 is TGTGCCACTACTGGGACAGGGGGTTATGGCTACACCTTC. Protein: CATTGTGGYGYTF.

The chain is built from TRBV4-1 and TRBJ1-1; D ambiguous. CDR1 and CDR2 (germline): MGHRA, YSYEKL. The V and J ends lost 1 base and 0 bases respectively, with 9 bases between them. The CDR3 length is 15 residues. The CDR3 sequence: CASSQVGSVNTEAFF. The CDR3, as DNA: TGCGCCAGCAGCCAAGTTGGCAGTGTGAACACTGAAGCTTTCTTT.

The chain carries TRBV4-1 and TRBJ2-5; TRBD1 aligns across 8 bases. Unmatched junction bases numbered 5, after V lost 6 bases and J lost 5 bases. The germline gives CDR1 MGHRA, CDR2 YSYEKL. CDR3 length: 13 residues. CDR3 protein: CASRPGDRETQYF. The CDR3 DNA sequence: TGCGCCAGCAGACCGGGGGACAGGGAGACCCAGTACTTC.

CDR3 nucleotides: TGTGCCTGGAGTGTAACAGGGGGGACCTACGAGCAGTACTTC. Its translation is CAWSVTGGTYEQYF. The chain is built from TRBV30 and TRBJ2-7, with 8 bases lining up with TRBD1. From germline, CDR1 is GTSNPN and CDR2 SVGIG (reference sequence). There are 14 residues in the CDR3. V was pared by 0 bases and J by 2 bases, with 3 bases of the junction left unmatched.

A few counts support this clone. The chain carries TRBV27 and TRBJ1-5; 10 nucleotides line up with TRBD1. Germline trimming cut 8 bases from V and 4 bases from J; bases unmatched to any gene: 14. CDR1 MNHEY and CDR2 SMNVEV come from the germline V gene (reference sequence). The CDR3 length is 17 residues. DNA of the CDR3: TGTGCCAGCCGCCTTATCGGACAGGGGGAAGCTAATCAGCCCCAGCATTTT. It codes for CASRLIGQGEANQPQHF.